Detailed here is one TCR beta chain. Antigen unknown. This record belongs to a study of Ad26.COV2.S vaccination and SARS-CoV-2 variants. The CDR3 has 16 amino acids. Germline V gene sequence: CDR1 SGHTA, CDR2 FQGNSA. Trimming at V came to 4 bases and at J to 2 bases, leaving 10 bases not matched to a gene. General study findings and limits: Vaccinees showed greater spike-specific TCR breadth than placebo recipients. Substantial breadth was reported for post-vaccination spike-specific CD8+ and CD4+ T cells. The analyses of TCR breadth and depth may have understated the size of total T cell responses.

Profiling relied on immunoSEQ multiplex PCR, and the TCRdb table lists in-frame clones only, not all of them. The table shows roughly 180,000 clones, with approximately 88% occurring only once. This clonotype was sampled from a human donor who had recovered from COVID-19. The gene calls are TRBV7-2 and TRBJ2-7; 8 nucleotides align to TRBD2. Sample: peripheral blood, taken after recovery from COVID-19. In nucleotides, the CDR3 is TGTGCCAGCAGCTCCGCGGGGGGAGGGTTTGCCTACGAGCAGTACTTC. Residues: CASSSAGGGFAYEQYF.